Here is one T cell receptor beta chain with its context. This sample was taken from a study of blood T cell repertoires in COVID-19. In the study overall: From T cells, B-cell-depleted T cells, or PBMCs came the material, which was cDNA or gDNA.

CDR3 size: 18 residues. With V trimmed by 6 bases and J by 7 bases, 16 bases remained unmatched. Germline CDR1 MNHEY, CDR2 SVGEGT. Data came from immunoSEQ multiplex PCR; TCRdb stores just in-frame clones and leaves some out. There are around 100,000 clones in the sample; 65% to 85% occur only once, and approximately 15% lies in the top ten. V gene TRBV6-2 or TRBV6-3 combines with J gene TRBJ2-2; 11 bases are shared with TRBD2. The clonotype comes from an older woman with acute or convalescent COVID-19. The sequenced sample consisted of peripheral blood. CDR3 DNA sequence: TGTGCCAGCAGCCCCGGATACATAGCGGGGGGGCGGAGCGGGGAGCTGTTTTTT. Protein sequence: CASSPGYIAGGRSGELFF.